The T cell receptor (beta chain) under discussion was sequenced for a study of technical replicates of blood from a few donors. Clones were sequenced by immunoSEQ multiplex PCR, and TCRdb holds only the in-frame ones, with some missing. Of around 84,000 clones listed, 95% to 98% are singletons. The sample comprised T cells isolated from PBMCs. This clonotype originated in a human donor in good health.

The CDR3 protein is CASSSLDRGFYNSPLHF. In DNA form, the CDR3 reads TGTGCCAGCAGCTCGTTGGACAGGGGATTTTATAATTCACCCCTCCACTTT. The genes are TRBV7-8 and TRBJ1-6, with TRBD1 identical over 9 bases. J gave up 4 bases and V 4 bases, and 8 bases lay outside the gene matches. Germline V gene lookup returns CDR1 SGHVS and CDR2 FQNEAQ. The CDR3 runs 17 residues.